This T cell receptor (beta chain) originates from a study of monozygotic twins with cystic fibrosis. The CDR3 has 13 amino acids. Trimming took 7 bases from V and 1 from J, leaving 7 bases between them. Germline V gene lookup returns CDR1 MNHNY and CDR2 SVGAGI (reference sequence). The table came from immunoSEQ multiplex PCR; TCRdb's copy has only in-frame clones and leaves some out. The sample lists 30,000 to 35,000 clones; under 70% were seen once. The TCR comes from a girl under 18 with cystic fibrosis. The rearrangement uses TRBV6-6 and TRBJ2-2, with D unclear. The sample consisted of blood. The CDR3 loop reads CASKWGNTGELFF. CDR3 coding DNA: TGTGCCAGCAAATGGGGGAACACCGGGGAGCTGTTTTTT.